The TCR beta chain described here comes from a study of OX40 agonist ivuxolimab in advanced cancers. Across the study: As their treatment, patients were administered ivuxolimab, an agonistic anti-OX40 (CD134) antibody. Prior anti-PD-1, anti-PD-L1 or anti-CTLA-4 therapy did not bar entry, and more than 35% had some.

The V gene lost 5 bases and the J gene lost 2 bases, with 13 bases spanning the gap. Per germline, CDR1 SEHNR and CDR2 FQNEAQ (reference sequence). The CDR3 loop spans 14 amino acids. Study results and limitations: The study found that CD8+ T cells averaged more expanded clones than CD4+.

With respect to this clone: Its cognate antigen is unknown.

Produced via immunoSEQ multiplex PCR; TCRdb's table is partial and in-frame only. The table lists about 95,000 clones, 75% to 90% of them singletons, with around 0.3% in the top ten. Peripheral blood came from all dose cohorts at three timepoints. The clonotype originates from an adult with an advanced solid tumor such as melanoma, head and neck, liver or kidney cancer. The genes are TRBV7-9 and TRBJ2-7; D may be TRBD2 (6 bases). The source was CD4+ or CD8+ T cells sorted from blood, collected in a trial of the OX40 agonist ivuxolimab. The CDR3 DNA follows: TGTGCCAGCAGCCCCGCTAGCGAGACCTACGAGCAGTACTTC. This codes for CASSPASETYEQYF.